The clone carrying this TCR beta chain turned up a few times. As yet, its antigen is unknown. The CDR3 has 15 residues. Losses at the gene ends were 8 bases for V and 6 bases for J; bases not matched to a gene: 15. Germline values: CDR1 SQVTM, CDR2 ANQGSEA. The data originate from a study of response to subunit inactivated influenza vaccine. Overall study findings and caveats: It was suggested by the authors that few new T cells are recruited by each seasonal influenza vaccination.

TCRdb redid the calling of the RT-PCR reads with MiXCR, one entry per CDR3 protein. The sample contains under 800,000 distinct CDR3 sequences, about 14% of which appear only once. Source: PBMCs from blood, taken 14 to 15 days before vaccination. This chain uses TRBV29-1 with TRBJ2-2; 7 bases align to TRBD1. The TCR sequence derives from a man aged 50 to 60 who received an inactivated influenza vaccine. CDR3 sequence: CSIRGTDTSPGELFF. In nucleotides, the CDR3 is TGCAGCATTCGAGGGACAGATACTAGTCCCGGGGAGCTGTTTTTT.